This T cell receptor (beta chain) was recovered during a study of OX40 agonist ivuxolimab in advanced cancers. Across the study: Earlier anti-PD-1, anti-PD-L1 or anti-CTLA-4 therapy was permitted; around 40% had received some.

Drawing of blood for sampling happened at baseline, at cycle 4 day 1, and at cycle 7 day 1. This clone occurred a few times. The table came from immunoSEQ multiplex PCR; TCRdb's copy has only in-frame clones and leaves some out. Here the sample spans around 150,000 clones, 94% being singletons. This CDR3 is built from 13 residues. From germline, CDR1 is SEHNR and CDR2 FQNEAQ (reference sequence). Trimming left V 1 base short and J 4 bases short, with 6 bases between. This TCR was sampled from an adult with an advanced solid tumor such as melanoma, head and neck, liver or kidney cancer. Specimen: CD4+ or CD8+ T cells sorted from blood, collected in a trial of the OX40 agonist ivuxolimab. The gene calls are TRBV7-9 and TRBJ2-3, with D possibly matching TRBD2 (5 bases). CDR3 loop: CASSLGGADTQYF. The CDR3 DNA reads TGTGCCAGCAGCTTAGGGGGAGCAGATACGCAGTATTTT.